Listed here are 8 T cell receptor beta chains from one sample, sequenced in a study of cytomegalovirus exposure and HLA in healthy donors (dated by TCRdb to about 2017). Libraries were prepared through the immunoSEQ multiplex PCR assay. The multiplex PCR relied on a mix of 60 forward primers for TCR Vbeta segments and 13 reverse primers for TCR Jbeta segments. TCRdb provides this immuneACCESS table in a form limited to in-frame rearrangements. Some clones are lacking; in checked studies, under half of them reflect an unresolved V gene, and why the rest are absent is not known. This sample has 150,000 to 200,000 clones in its table, and under 75% of those were observed once. The ten biggest clones cover less than 8.5% of the sample. Sample: PBMCs. The source of these receptors is a man aged 35 to 55 in good health and CMV-seropositive.

V and J are TRBV29-1 and TRBJ2-3, with D possibly matching TRBD2 (6 bases). The CDR3 totals 13 residues. Germline V gives CDR1 SQVTM, CDR2 ANQGSEA. V lost 3 bases to trimming and J lost 5 bases, with 12 bases between them. CDR3 amino acids: CSVDPGDEDTQYF. The CDR3, as DNA: TGCAGCGTTGATCCGGGGGACGAAGATACGCAGTATTTT.

Notes on this clone: At one of its ends the junction is not consistent with the germline gene, which may arise from a read error. DNA for the CDR3: TGTGCCGGCAGCCCGCGACAGGGGGCGACGGCCACTGAAGCTTTCTTT. It encodes CAGSPRQGATATEAFF. The chain uses TRBV9 and TRBJ1-1; the match to TRBD1 covers 10 bases. The length of the CDR3 is 16 residues. Germline CDR1 reads SGDLS; CDR2 reads YYNGEE.

V is TRBV2 and J is TRBJ1-4, with D perhaps TRBD1 (6 bases). CDR3 length: 12 residues. Germline V gene data show CDR1 as SNHLY and CDR2 as FYNNEI. V was cut by 7 bases and J by 8 bases, with 11 bases left in between. This CDR3 is CASKTGQEKLFF. DNA for the CDR3: TGTGCCAGCAAAACAGGGCAGGAAAAACTGTTTTTT.

Of note for this clone: This CDR3 is also generated by other DNA sequences in the sample. The chain links TRBV7-2 to TRBJ2-7; 10 nucleotides agree with TRBD2. CDR1 and CDR2 (germline): SGHTA, FQGNSA. Trimming cost V 1 base and J 4 bases; bases outside gene matches: 4. The CDR3 has 15 residues. The DNA of the CDR3 is TGTGCCAGCAGCTTAGAACTAGCGGGGACTTACGAGCAGTACTTC. As protein: CASSLELAGTYEQYF.

This chain links TRBV27 with TRBJ1-5; D is unresolved. The V and J ends lost 5 bases and 3 bases respectively, with 17 bases between them. Per germline, CDR1 MNHEY and CDR2 SMNVEV (reference sequence). CDR3 length: 16 residues. This chain's CDR3 is CASSTRRDGNNQPQHF. Written as DNA, the CDR3 is TGTGCCAGCAGTACCCGACGCGACGGGAACAATCAGCCCCAGCATTTT.

The chain employs TRBV19 and TRBJ2-1; D is possibly TRBD1 (5 bases). This CDR3 region has 13 residues. Germline CDR1 is LNHDA and CDR2 is SQIVND (reference sequence). The V end was cut by 9 bases, the J end by 8 bases, with 17 bases between. CDR3 sequence (DNA): TGTGCCAGCCGAAAATCCAGGGTGGATGAGCAGTTCTTC. Its translation: CASRKSRVDEQFF.

V is TRBV4-2 and J is TRBJ2-1; TRBD2 matches at 10 bases. V lost 4 bases, J lost 6 bases, and 6 bases stayed unmatched. From germline, CDR1 is LGHNA and CDR2 YNFKEQ. The CDR3 covers 15 residues. In DNA form, the CDR3 reads TGTGCCAGCAGCCGGAACAGCGGGGGGGCCAATGAGCAGTTCTTC. It yields the protein CASSRNSGGANEQFF.

This chain links TRBV6-5 with TRBJ2-1; 10 bases are a match to TRBD1. This CDR3 has 15 residues. The germline V gene encodes CDR1 MNHEY and CDR2 SVGAGI. V lost 5 bases, J lost 12 bases, and 13 bases stayed unmatched. The CDR3 sequence is CASSTGTGVVLGQFF. CDR3 in DNA: TGTGCCAGCAGTACGGGGACAGGGGTCGTCTTAGGGCAGTTCTTC.